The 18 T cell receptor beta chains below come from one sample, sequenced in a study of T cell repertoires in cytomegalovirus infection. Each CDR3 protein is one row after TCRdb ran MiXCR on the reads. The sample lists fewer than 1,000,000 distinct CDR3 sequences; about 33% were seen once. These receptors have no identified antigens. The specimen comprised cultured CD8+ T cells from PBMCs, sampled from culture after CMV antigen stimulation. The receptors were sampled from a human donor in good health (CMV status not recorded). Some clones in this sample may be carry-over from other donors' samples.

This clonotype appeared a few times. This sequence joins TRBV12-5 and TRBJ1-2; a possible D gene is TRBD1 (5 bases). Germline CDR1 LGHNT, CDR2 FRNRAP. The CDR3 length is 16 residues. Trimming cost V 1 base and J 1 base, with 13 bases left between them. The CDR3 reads CASGLGQGSSNYGYTF. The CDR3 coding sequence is TGTGCTAGTGGTTTGGGGCAGGGTTCAAGTAACTATGGCTACACCTTC.

As DNA, the CDR3 is TGCAGTGCAACACTCGACCGGGCCCTAACTATTCAAGAGACCCAGTACTTC. Its protein is CSATLDRALTIQETQYF. The rearrangement joins TRBV20-1 to TRBJ2-5; D is ambiguous. CDR3 size: 17 residues. Between the trimmed V and J ends, which lost 6 bases and 2 bases, there was a span of 25 bases. Per germline, CDR1 DFQATT and CDR2 SNEGSKA (reference sequence).

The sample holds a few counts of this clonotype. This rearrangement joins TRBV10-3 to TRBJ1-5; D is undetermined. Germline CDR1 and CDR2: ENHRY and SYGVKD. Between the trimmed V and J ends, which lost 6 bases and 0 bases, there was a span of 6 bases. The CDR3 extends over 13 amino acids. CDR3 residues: CAIRPDSNQPQHF. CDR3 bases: TGTGCCATCAGGCCAGATAGCAATCAGCCCCAGCATTTT.

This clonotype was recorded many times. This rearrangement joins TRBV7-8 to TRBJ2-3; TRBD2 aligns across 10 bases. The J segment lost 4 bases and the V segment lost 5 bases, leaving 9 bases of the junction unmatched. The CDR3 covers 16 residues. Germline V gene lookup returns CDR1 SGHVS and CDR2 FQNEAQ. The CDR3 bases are TGTGCCAGCAGCGGAGAGGGAAGCGGGGGGGCAGATACGCAGTATTTT. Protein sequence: CASSGEGSGGADTQYF.

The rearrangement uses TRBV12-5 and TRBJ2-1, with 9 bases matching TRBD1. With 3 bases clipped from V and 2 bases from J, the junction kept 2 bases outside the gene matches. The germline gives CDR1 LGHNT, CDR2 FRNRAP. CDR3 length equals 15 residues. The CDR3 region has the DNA TGTGCTAGTGGTTTAGGACAGGGGACCTACAATGAGCAGTTCTTC. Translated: CASGLGQGTYNEQFF. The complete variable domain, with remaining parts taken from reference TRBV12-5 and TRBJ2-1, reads DARVTQTPRHKVTEMGQEVTMRCQPILGHNTVFWYRQTMMQGLELLAYFRNRAPLDDSGMPKDRFSAEMPDATLATLKIQPSEPRDSAVYFCASGLGQGTYNEQFFGPGTRLTVL.

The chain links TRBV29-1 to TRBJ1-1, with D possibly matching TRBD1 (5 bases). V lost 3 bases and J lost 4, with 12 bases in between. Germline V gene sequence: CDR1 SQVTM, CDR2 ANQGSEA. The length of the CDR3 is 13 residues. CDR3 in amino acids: CSVEDQGGTEAFF. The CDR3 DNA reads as TGCAGCGTTGAGGACCAGGGTGGCACTGAAGCTTTCTTT. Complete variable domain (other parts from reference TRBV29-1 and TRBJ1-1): SAVISQKPSRDICQRGTSLTIQCQVDSQVTMMFWYRQQPGQSLTLIATANQGSEATYESGFVIDKFPISRPNLTFSTLTVSNMSPEDSSIYLCSVEDQGGTEAFFGQGTRLTVV.

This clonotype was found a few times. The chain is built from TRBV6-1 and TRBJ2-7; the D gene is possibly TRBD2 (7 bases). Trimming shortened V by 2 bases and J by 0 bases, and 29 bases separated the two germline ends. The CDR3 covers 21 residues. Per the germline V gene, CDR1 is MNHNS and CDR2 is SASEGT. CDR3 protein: CASSEYPRTRGGIKSSYEQYF. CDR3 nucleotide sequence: TGTGCCAGCAGTGAATACCCCCGGACTAGAGGGGGTATTAAAAGCTCCTACGAGCAGTACTTC.

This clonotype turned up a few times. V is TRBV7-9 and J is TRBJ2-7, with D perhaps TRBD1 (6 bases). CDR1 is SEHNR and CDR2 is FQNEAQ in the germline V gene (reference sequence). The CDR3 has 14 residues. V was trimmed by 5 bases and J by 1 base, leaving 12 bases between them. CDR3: CASSVDSRSYEQYF. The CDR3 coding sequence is TGTGCCAGCAGCGTGGACAGCCGTTCCTACGAGCAGTACTTC.

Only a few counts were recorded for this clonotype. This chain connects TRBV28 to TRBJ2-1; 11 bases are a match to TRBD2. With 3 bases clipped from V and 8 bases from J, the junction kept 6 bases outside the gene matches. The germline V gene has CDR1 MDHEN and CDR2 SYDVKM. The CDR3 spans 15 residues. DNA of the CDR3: TGTGCCAGCAGTTTTAGCGGGGGGGCAGAGGATGAGCAGTTCTTC. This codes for CASSFSGGAEDEQFF.

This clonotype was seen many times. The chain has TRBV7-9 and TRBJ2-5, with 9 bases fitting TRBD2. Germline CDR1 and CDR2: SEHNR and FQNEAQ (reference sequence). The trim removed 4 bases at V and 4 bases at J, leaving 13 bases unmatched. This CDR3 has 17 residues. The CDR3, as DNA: TGTGCCAGCAGCTCGGCGAGCGGGGGGCTGGTAGGAGAGACCCAGTACTTC. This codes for CASSSASGGLVGETQYF.

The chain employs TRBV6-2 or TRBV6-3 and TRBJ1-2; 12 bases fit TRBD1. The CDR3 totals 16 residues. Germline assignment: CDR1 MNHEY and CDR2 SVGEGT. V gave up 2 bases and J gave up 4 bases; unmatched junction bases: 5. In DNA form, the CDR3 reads TGTGCCAGCAGTTACACCGGGACAGGGGGCGGCTATGGCTACACCTTC. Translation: CASSYTGTGGGYGYTF.

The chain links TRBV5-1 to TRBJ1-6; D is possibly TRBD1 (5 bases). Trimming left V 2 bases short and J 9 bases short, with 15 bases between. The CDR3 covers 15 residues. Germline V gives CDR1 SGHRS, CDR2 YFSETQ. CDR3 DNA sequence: TGCGCCAGCAGCTTAGAGGGGTCGGGCAGTTCACCCCTCCACTTT. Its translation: CASSLEGSGSSPLHF.

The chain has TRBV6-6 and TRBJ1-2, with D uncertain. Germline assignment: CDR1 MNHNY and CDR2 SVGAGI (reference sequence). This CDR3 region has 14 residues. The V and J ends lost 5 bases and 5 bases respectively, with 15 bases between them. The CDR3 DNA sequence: TGTGCCAGCAGTGATATGGTGGAGAGGTATGGCTACACCTTC. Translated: CASSDMVERYGYTF.

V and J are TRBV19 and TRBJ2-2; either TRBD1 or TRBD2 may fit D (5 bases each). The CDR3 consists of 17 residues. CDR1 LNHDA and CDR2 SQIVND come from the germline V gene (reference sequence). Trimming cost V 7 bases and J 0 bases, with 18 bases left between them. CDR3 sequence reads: CASNSRDGHTNTGELFF. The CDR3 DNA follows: TGTGCCAGTAACTCACGGGACGGACATACGAACACCGGGGAGCTGTTTTTT. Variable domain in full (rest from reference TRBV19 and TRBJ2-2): DGGITQSPKYLFRKEGQNVTLSCEQNLNHDAMYWYRQDPGQGLRLIYYSQIVNDFQKGDIAEGYSVSREKKESFPLTVTSAQKNPTAFYLCASNSRDGHTNTGELFFGEGSRLTVL.

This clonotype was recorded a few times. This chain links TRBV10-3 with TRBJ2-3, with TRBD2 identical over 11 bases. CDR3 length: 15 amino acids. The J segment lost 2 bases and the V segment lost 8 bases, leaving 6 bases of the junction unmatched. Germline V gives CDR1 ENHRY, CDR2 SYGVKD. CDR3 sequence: CAISTSGAITDTQYF. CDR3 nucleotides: TGTGCCATCTCGACTAGCGGGGCGATCACAGATACGCAGTATTTT.

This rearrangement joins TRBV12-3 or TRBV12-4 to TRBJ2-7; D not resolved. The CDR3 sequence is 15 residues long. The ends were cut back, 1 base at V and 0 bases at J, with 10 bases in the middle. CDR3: CASSLDASPSYEQYF. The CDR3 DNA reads TGTGCCAGCAGTTTAGATGCTTCCCCCTCCTACGAGCAGTACTTC.

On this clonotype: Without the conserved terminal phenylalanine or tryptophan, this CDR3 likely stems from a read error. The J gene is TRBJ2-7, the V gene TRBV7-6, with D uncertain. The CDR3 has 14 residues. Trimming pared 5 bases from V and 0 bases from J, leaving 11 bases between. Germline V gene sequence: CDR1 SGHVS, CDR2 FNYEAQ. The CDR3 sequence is CASSPDRGSYEQYL. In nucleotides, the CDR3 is TGTGCCAGCAGCCCCGATCGTGGCTCCTACGAGCAGTACTTA.

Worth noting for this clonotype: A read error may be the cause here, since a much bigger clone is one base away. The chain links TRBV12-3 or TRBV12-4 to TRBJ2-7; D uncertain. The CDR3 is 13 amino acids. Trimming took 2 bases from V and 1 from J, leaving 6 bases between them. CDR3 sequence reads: CASSLPNSYEQYF. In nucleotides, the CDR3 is TGTGCCAGCAGTTTACCAAATTCCTACGAGCAGTACTTC.